This TCR beta chain stems from a study of identical twins. Study-wide points: Rather than following the same donors, the conclusions depended on cross-sectional statistical analysis. Abundant beta clonotypes from cord blood bore fewer insertions; memory repertoires lacked this pattern. Zero-insertion results could be subject to partial confounding by invariant MAIT and iNKT cells.

This clonotype has a handful of counts. Antigen unknown. TCRdb re-called the 5' RACE reads with MiXCR, one entry per CDR3 protein. The sample contains roughly 1,500,000 distinct CDR3 sequences, roughly 35% of which appear only once. CDR3 length: 15 residues. Between the trimmed V and J ends, which lost 6 bases and 3 bases, there was a span of 18 bases. Germline CDR1 MNHNY, CDR2 SVGAGI (reference sequence). Donors were all healthy Caucasians. This receptor was obtained from a newborn girl in good health. The chain joins TRBV6-6 to TRBJ2-7; the D gene is possibly TRBD1 (6 bases). The specimen was cord blood. CDR3 DNA: TGTGCCAGCAGGCCTTCGTCTTCAGGGGTCTACGAGCAGTACTTC. Encoded protein: CASRPSSSGVYEQYF.